The present T cell receptor (beta chain) was sequenced within a study of blood T cell repertoires in COVID-19. In the study overall: There were acute and convalescent COVID-19 samples, and they came from the United States, Italy and Spain. Sources were T cells, B-cell-depleted T cells, or PBMCs; the material itself was cDNA or gDNA.

Authors' data handling: Counts of nucleated cells, estimated from reference gene primer amplification, were obtained. Sequencing was performed with immunoSEQ multiplex PCR; in TCRdb, only in-frame clones are kept and a portion is missing. The DNA gave D and trimming, while V, J and clone size come from that table. The table records 230,000 or so clones, about four fifths of them present only once. From germline, CDR1 is KGHSH and CDR2 LQKENI. Trimming stripped 0 bases from V and 4 bases from J, with 16 bases between. This CDR3 region has 17 residues. This chain connects TRBV18 to TRBJ2-1, with a weak D call TRBD1 (5 bases). This clonotype was obtained from a man between 40 and 49 years old with active or convalescent COVID-19. The specimen was peripheral blood. CDR3 loop: CASSPPTVELDYNEQFF. As DNA, the CDR3 is TGTGCCAGCTCACCACCGACAGTTGAATTGGATTACAATGAGCAGTTCTTC.